One and the same sample provided the 30 T cell receptor beta chains below, sequenced in a study of T cells expressing NK-cell markers (dated by TCRdb to about 2020). Library preparation employed 5' RACE. Instrument used: Illumina HiSeq 2000. Reads reprocessed by TCRdb are summarized as one entry per CDR3 protein sequence, and DNA is absent. The sample table records 500,000 to 700,000 distinct CDR3 sequences. The top ten constitute under 4.5% of the sample. Material for sequencing was blood T cells: a sorted CD56 or NKG2C T cell subset, CD4+ or CD8+ T cells, or bulk PBMC T cells (not recorded which). The receptors derive from a young man in good health. Donor details come from another sample of the same person, matched by shared clones.

J is TRBJ2-1 and V is TRBV28. Germline-derived CDR1 and CDR2 are MDHEN and SYDVKM. CDR3 length equals 16 residues. CDR3 loop: CASVDQEVTPYNEQFF.

This chain connects TRBV3-1 to TRBJ2-1; as DNA is missing, the TRBD2 call by TCRdb cannot be tested. The CDR3 contains 16 residues. Germline CDR1 reads LGHDT; CDR2 reads YNNKEL (reference sequence). The CDR3 spells CASSRSTSGSGNEQFF.

This sequence joins TRBV6-2 or TRBV6-3 and TRBJ1-2; the TCRdb D gene call, TRBD1, has no DNA to confirm it. The germline V gene encodes CDR1 MNHEY and CDR2 SVGEGT. The CDR3 covers 15 residues. CDR3 sequence reads: CASMELGRSNYGYTF.

V and J are TRBV5-4 and TRBJ1-6; TCRdb outputs TRBD1, but without DNA this stays unchecked. Germline V lookup: CDR1 SGHNT, CDR2 YYREEE (reference sequence). The CDR3 is made up of 15 amino acids. CDR3 sequence: CASTNLGQGNSPLHF. The entire variable domain, with the rest obtained from reference TRBV5-4 and TRBJ1-6, is as follows: ETGVTQSPTHLIKTRGQQVTLRCSSQSGHNTVSWYQQALGQGPQFIFQYYREEENGRGNFPPRFSGLQFPNYSSELNVNALELDDSALYLCASTNLGQGNSPLHFGNGTRLTVT.

This chain connects TRBV15 to TRBJ2-3. This CDR3 is built from 11 residues. From germline, CDR1 is LNHNV and CDR2 YYDKDF (reference sequence). The CDR3 loop is CATSSTDTQYF.

The chain carries TRBV3-1 and TRBJ2-2; TCRdb's D call, TRBD1, is unchecked because there is no DNA. Germline V CDR1 and CDR2: LGHDT, YNNKEL (reference sequence). This CDR3 has 15 residues. The CDR3 is CASSQDATGTGELFF. The whole variable domain, remainder taken from reference TRBV3-1 and TRBJ2-2, is DTAVSQTPKYLVTQMGNDKSIKCEQNLGHDTMYWYKQDSKKFLKIMFSYNNKELIINETVPNRFSPKSPDKAHLNLHINSLELGDSAVYFCASSQDATGTGELFFGEGSRLTVL.

This sequence joins TRBV29-1 and TRBJ2-1; the TRBD2 assignment by TCRdb is unverifiable without DNA. The CDR3 runs to 17 residues. Germline CDR1 SQVTM, CDR2 ANQGSEA. The CDR3 loop is CSATGVEAGGSNNEQFF.

The chain joins TRBV4-2 to TRBJ1-4. CDR1 and CDR2 from the germline V gene are LGHNA and YNFKEQ. CDR3 length equals 14 residues. The chain's CDR3 is CASSQDVARVKLFF.

The gene calls are TRBV24-1 and TRBJ2-1; TCRdb designates TRBD2, a call that cannot be tested without DNA. The CDR3 consists of 13 residues. The germline gives CDR1 KGHDR, CDR2 SFDVKD. The CDR3 here is CATSSGRGYEQFF.

V is TRBV7-6 and J is TRBJ2-3; TCRdb returns TRBD2, unconfirmable since there is no DNA. The CDR3 contains 14 residues. CDR1 and CDR2 from the germline V gene are SGHVS and FNYEAQ. The CDR3 here is CASREAGVTDTQYF.

This rearrangement joins TRBV3-1 to TRBJ2-7; lacking DNA, the TRBD2 call made by TCRdb goes unchecked. CDR3 length: 15 amino acids. Germline CDR1 and CDR2: LGHDT and YNNKEL (reference sequence). Here the CDR3 reads CASSQVATSGYEQYF.

The chain carries TRBV6-2 or TRBV6-3 and TRBJ2-7; TCRdb selects TRBD2, and the lack of DNA leaves this call unchecked. Per the germline V gene, CDR1 is MNHEY and CDR2 is SVGEGT. The CDR3 is made up of 14 amino acids. The chain's CDR3 is CASSYGLAGGEQYF.

The chain has TRBV7-9 and TRBJ1-6; the D gene TCRdb calls, TRBD1, cannot be checked with no DNA. The germline CDR1 and CDR2 sequences are SEHNR and FQNEAQ (reference sequence). The CDR3 loop spans 15 amino acids. CDR3 sequence: CASSSNRDSNSPLHF.

The rearrangement uses TRBV7-2 and TRBJ2-5; the TCRdb D gene call, TRBD1, has no DNA to confirm it. The CDR3 extends over 13 amino acids. Germline CDR1 reads SGHTA; CDR2 reads FQGNSA. CDR3 protein: CASSPGIVETQYF.

This chain joins TRBV6-1 and TRBJ2-5; TCRdb designates TRBD2, a call that cannot be tested without DNA. The germline V gene has CDR1 MNHNS and CDR2 SASEGT. This CDR3 has 14 residues. CDR3 loop: CASSTWQEVETQYF.

The CDR3 here is CASSQDLLPGLAGAVAGELFF. This sequence joins TRBV4-2 and TRBJ2-2; TCRdb proposes TRBD2, but this gene call is untestable without DNA. This CDR3 comprises 21 residues. The V gene's germline CDR1 is LGHNA and CDR2 YNFKEQ.

The rearrangement joins TRBV14 to TRBJ2-1. The CDR3 sequence is 16 residues long. Germline values: CDR1 SGHDN, CDR2 FVKESK. The CDR3 sequence: CASSQVVTEAYNEQFF.

The V and J genes are TRBV18 and TRBJ2-3; TCRdb's D gene call, TRBD1, goes unchecked for lack of DNA. CDR1 and CDR2 (germline): KGHSH, LQKENI. The CDR3 has 16 amino acids. CDR3 region: CASSRTPGLAADTQYF.

The CDR3 is CASSQDSMVYEQFF. The chain combines TRBV3-1 with TRBJ2-1. The CDR3 runs to 14 residues. Germline loops: CDR1 LGHDT, CDR2 YNNKEL (reference sequence).

The chain uses TRBV12-3 or TRBV12-4 and TRBJ2-1; TCRdb's D gene call, TRBD2, goes unchecked for lack of DNA. The CDR3 totals 17 residues. The chain's CDR3 is CASRPTLGPNSYNEQFF.

The J gene is TRBJ2-7, the V gene TRBV5-1; TCRdb's D gene call, TRBD2, goes unchecked for lack of DNA. The CDR3 length is 15 residues. Germline V gene sequence: CDR1 SGHRS, CDR2 YFSETQ. This CDR3 reads CASSLHSGVTYEQYF.

The chain combines TRBV7-2 with TRBJ2-7; TCRdb returns TRBD1, unconfirmable since there is no DNA. The CDR3 covers 14 residues. Per the germline V gene, CDR1 is SGHTA and CDR2 is FQGNSA. The CDR3 loop is CASSLGPSREEQYF. The complete variable domain, with remaining parts taken from reference TRBV7-2 and TRBJ2-7, reads GAGVSQSPSNKVTEKGKDVELRCDPISGHTALYWYRQSLGQGLEFLIYFQGNSAPDKSGLPSDRFSAERTGGSVSTLTIQRTQQEDSAVYLCASSLGPSREEQYFGPGTRLTVT.

The chain carries TRBV4-2 and TRBJ2-7; lacking DNA, the TRBD1 call made by TCRdb goes unchecked. The CDR3 totals 16 residues. The germline CDR1 and CDR2 sequences are LGHNA and YNFKEQ. CDR3: CASSKANRDGAYEQYF.

The chain has TRBV5-6 and TRBJ2-6; TCRdb calls TRBD1, which cannot be checked without DNA. From germline, CDR1 is SGHDT and CDR2 YYEEEE. CDR3 size: 18 residues. The chain's CDR3 is CASSPPGQGYAGANVLTF.

The chain links TRBV15 to TRBJ2-2; as DNA is missing, the TRBD1 call by TCRdb cannot be tested. CDR1 and CDR2 from the germline V gene are LNHNV and YYDKDF (reference sequence). This CDR3 spans 13 amino acids. CDR3 sequence: CATGKELTGELFF.

This chain connects TRBV7-3 to TRBJ1-1. The CDR3 extends over 12 amino acids. CDR1 is SGHTA, CDR2 FQGTGA, per germline. CDR3: CASSPSGQEAFF.

The genes are TRBV7-9 and TRBJ2-5; TCRdb's D call of TRBD1 is untestable without DNA. CDR1 SEHNR and CDR2 FQNEAQ come from the germline V gene (reference sequence). This CDR3 is 14 amino acids long. Here the CDR3 reads CASSFRGMEETQYF.

The CDR3 protein is CASSTGQLSNYGYTF. This sequence joins TRBV5-5 and TRBJ1-2; checking the TCRdb D call of TRBD1 is not possible without DNA. Looked up from germline, CDR1 is SGHKS and CDR2 is YYEKEE (reference sequence). The CDR3 covers 15 residues.

V usage is TRBV27 and J usage is TRBJ2-7. This CDR3 has 14 residues. CDR1 and CDR2 (germline): MNHEY, SMNVEV (reference sequence). CDR3 sequence: CASSPLLGPYEQYF.

The chain recombines TRBV10-3 with TRBJ1-1; TCRdb proposes TRBD1, but this gene call is untestable without DNA. The V gene's germline CDR1 is ENHRY and CDR2 SYGVKD. This CDR3 contains 16 residues. CDR3 protein: CAISDVRGETNTEAFF.